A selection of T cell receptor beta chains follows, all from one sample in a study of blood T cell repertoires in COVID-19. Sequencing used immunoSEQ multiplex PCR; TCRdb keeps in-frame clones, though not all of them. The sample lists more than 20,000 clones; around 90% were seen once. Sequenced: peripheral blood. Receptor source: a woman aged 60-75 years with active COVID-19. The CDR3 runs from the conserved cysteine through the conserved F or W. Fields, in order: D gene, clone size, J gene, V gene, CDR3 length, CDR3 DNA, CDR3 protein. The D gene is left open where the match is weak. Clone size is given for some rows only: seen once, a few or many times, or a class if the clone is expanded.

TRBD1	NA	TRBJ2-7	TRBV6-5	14	TGTGCCAGCAGTCGCGGGACAGGGTCCCACGAGCAGTACTTC	CASSRGTGSHEQYF
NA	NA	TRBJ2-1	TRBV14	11	TGTGCCAGCAGCCTACGTAGTGAGCAGTTCTTC	CASSLRSEQFF
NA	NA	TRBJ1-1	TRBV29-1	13	TGCAGCGTCGGTTGGGGCGGGAACACTGAAGCTTTCTTT	CSVGWGGNTEAFF
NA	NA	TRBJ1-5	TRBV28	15	TGTGCCAGCACCCTCAGAGGGGGTAGCGATCAGCCCCAGCATTTT	CASTLRGGSDQPQHF
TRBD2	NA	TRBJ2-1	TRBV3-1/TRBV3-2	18	TGTGCCAGCAGCCCACTGGAGCGGGAGGTTCTCCATTACAATGAGCAGTTCTTC	CASSPLEREVLHYNEQFF
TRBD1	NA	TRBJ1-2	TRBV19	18	TGTGCCAGTAGTTCCACCGGGACAGGGGGACTGCCCGGCTATGGCTACACCTTC	CASSSTGTGGLPGYGYTF
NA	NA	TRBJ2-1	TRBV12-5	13	TGTGCTAGTGGTCGCGGCACGGAGAATGAGCAGTTCTTC	CASGRGTENEQFF
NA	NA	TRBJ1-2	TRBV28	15	TGTGCCAGCAGTGCCCCGGACGGGGGGGCCTTTGGCTACACCTTC	CASSAPDGGAFGYTF
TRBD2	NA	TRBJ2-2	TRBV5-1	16	TGCGCCAGCAGCTTGCTAGCGGGAGACGTCACCGGGGAGCTGTTTTTT	CASSLLAGDVTGELFF
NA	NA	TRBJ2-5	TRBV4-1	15	TGCGCCAGCAGCCAAAGCGGGCTCTACCAAGAGACCCAGTACTTC	CASSQSGLYQETQYF
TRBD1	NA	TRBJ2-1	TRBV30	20	TGTGCCTGGAGTGTACCGGATGGACAGGGGGGGAGGAACTCCTACAATGAGCAGTTCTTC	CAWSVPDGQGGRNSYNEQFF
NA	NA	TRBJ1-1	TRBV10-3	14	TGTGCCATCAGTGACCTCAGGAGAGGGACTGAAGCTTTCTTT	CAISDLRRGTEAFF
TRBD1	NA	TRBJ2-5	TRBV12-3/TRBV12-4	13	TGTGCCAGCAGGGAGACAGGGAGCGAGACCCAGTACTTC	CASRETGSETQYF
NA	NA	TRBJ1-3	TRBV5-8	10	TGTGCCAGCGGGGGGAACACCATATATTTT	CASGGNTIYF
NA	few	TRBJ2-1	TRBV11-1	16	TGTGCCAGCAGCTTAGGGGGGGAGAGCTCCTACAATGAGCAGTTCTTC	CASSLGGESSYNEQFF
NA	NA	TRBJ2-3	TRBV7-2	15	TGTGCCAGCAGCTGGGGGCCCTATGAGGCAGATACGCAGTATTTT	CASSWGPYEADTQYF
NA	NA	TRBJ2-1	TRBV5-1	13	TGCGCCAGCAGCCCCTTCGGGTTCAATGAGCAGTTCTTC	CASSPFGFNEQFF
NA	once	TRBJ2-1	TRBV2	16	TGTGCCAGCAGTGCGCCGGGTTTGAACTCCTACAATGAGCAGTTCTTC	CASSAPGLNSYNEQFF
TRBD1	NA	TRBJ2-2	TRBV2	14	TGTGCCACTTCCGCGGACAGGGGAACCGGGGAGCTGTTTTTT	CATSADRGTGELFF
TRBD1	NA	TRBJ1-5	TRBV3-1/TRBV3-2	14	TGTGCCAGCAGCCAGGACAGGGGGCGTCAGCCCCAGCATTTT	CASSQDRGRQPQHF
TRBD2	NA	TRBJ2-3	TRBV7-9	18	TGTGCCAGCAGCTTTCAACGCGGGAGGGACGCTAGCACAGATACGCAGTATTTT	CASSFQRGRDASTDTQYF
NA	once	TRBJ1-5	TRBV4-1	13	TGCGCCAGCAGCCAAGATCCCAGTCAGCCCCAGCATTTT	CASSQDPSQPQHF
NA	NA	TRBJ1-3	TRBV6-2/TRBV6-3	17	TGTGCCAGCAGCGATGGGGCTCGGGGGACGGATGGAAACACCATATATTTT	CASSDGARGTDGNTIYF
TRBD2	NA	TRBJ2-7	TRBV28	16	TGTGCCAGCAGTTTAGGTTGGGCTAGCGGGACCTACGAGCAGTACTTC	CASSLGWASGTYEQYF
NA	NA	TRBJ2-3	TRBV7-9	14	TGTGCCAGCAGCCGAGACAGTTCGCCAGATACGCAGTATTTT	CASSRDSSPDTQYF
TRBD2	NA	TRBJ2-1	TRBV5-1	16	TGCGCCAGCAGCTCCCGCGCGGGAGGGGCATACAATGAGCAGTTCTTC	CASSSRAGGAYNEQFF
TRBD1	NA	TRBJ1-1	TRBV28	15	TGTGCCAGCTACTCACACGGGGACAGGGATACTGAAGCTTTCTTT	CASYSHGDRDTEAFF
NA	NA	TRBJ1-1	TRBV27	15	TGTGCCAGCAGTTTCTCCAGGGGCATACCCACTGAAGCTTTCTTT	CASSFSRGIPTEAFF
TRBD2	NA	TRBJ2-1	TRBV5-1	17	TGCGCCAGCAGCCTCGGGACTAGCGGGAGATTCGGCAATGAGCAGTTCTTC	CASSLGTSGRFGNEQFF
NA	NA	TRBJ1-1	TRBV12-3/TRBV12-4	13	TGTGCCAGCACCCTACAGGGGAACACTGAAGCTTTCTTT	CASTLQGNTEAFF
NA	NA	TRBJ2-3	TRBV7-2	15	TGTGCCAGCAGCTCGGAGGGAATGCGGACAGATACGCAGTATTTT	CASSSEGMRTDTQYF
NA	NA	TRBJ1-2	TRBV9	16	TGTGCCAGCAGCGTAGGTCTAGGTCCAGCTAACTATGGCTACACCTTC	CASSVGLGPANYGYTF
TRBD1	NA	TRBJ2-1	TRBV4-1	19	TGCGCCAGCAGCGCGCGACAGGGGGCGGTCGGCGGGAGCGGGTATGAGCAGTTCTTC	CASSARQGAVGGSGYEQFF
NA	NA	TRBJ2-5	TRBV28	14	TGTGCCAGCAGACAACAACGCGGTCGAGAGACCCAGTACTTC	CASRQQRGRETQYF
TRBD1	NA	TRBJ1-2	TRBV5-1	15	TGCGCCAGCAGCTTGGGGGACAGGGGGCCCTATGGCTACACCTTC	CASSLGDRGPYGYTF
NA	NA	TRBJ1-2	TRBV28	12	TGTGCCAGCAGACAACGTGGGGCAGTTGACACCTTC	CASRQRGAVDTF
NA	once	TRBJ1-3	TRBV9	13	TGTGCCAGCAGCCTACCTCCGGAGAACACCATATATTTT	CASSLPPENTIYF
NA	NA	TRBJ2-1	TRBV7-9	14	TGTGCCAGCAGCGTCATCGGGAAAGACAATGAGCAGTTCTTC	CASSVIGKDNEQFF
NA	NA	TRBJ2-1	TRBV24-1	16	TGTGCCACCAGTGATGTTACGGGACAAGACTACAATGAGCAGTTCTTC	CATSDVTGQDYNEQFF
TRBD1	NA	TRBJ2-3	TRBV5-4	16	TGTGCCAGCAGCCAGGATACGGGACAGGGGCCAGATACGCAGTATTTT	CASSQDTGQGPDTQYF
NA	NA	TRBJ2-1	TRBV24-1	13	TGTGCCACCAGAGGGTCCTCGGGGGATGAGCAGTTCTTC	CATRGSSGDEQFF
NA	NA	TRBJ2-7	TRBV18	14	TGTGCCAGCTCACCACCTGACTACTTTTACGAGCAGTACTTC	CASSPPDYFYEQYF
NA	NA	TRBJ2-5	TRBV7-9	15	TGTGCCAGCAGCGAGCCTCGGGGGAAACAAGAGACCCAGTACTTC	CASSEPRGKQETQYF
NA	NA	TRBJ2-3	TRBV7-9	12	TGTGCCAGCAGCCCCTACACAGATACGCAGTATTTT	CASSPYTDTQYF
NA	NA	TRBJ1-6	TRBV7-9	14	TGTGCCAGCAGCTTAGTGGGGGGTAATTCACCCCTCCACTTT	CASSLVGGNSPLHF
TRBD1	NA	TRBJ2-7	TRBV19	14	TGTGCCAGTAGTATTGGGGGACAGGGCGAAGAGCAGTACTTC	CASSIGGQGEEQYF
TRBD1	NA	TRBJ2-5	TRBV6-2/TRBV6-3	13	TGTGCCAGCAGTACAAGACAGGGATCGGCCCAGTACTTC	CASSTRQGSAQYF
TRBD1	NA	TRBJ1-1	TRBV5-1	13	TGCGCCAGCAGCTTGGACAGGGGGGTTGAAGCTTTCTTT	CASSLDRGVEAFF
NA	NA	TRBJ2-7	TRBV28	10	TGTGCCAGCAGTTTTCAGGACAGACGGTTC	CASSFQDRRF
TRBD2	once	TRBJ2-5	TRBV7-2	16	TGTGCCAGCAGCCCCTCCCTTTCGGGAGGGCGGGAGACCCAGTACTTC	CASSPSLSGGRETQYF